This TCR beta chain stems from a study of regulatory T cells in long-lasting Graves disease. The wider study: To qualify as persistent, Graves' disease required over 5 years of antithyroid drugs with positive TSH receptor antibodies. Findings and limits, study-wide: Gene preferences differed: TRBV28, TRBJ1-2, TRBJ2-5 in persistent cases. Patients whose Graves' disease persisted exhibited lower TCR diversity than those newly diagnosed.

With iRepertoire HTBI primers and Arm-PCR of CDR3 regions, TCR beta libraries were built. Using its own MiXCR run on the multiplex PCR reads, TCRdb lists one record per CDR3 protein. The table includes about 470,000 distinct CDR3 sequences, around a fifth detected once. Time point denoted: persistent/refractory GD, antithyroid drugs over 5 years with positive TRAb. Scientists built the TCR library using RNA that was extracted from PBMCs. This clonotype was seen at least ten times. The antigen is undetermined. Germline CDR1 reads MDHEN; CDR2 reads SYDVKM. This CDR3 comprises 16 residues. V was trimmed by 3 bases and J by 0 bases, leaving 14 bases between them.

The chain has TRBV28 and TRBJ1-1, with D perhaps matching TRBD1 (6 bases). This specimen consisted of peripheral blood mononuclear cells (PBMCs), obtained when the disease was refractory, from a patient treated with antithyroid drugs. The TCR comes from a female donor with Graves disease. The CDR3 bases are TGTGCCAGCAGTTTCGTTAGGGGGAGCATGAACACTGAAGCTTTCTTT. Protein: CASSFVRGSMNTEAFF.